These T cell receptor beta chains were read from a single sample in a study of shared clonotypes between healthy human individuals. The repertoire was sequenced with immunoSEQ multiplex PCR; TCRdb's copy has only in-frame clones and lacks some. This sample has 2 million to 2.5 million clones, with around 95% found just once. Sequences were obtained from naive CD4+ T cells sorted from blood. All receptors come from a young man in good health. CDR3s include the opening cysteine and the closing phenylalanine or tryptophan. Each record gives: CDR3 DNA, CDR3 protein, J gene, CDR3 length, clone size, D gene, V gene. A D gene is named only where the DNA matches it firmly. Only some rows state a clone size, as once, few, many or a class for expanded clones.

TGTGCCAGCAGTTACCCCGAAGGGGGCGTCTTTGAAGCTTTCTTT CASSYPEGGVFEAFF TRBJ1-1 15 . TRBD1 TRBV6-5
TGTGCCAGCTCACTAGTTCGGACAGGACCCTACGAGCAGTACTTC CASSLVRTGPYEQYF TRBJ2-7 15 . TRBD1 TRBV18
TGTGCCAGCAGCTGGGGACAGAGCTCTGGAAACACCATATATTTT CASSWGQSSGNTIYF TRBJ1-3 15 . TRBD1 TRBV7-2
TGTGCCAGCAGCTTAGGCCCCGGCCAGGGGGGCTACGAGCAGTACTTC CASSLGPGQGGYEQYF TRBJ2-7 16 many . TRBV7-2
TGCAGCGTTGATGTGGCAGGGCAGAACACTGAAGCTTTCTTT CSVDVAGQNTEAFF TRBJ1-1 14 . . TRBV29-1
TGTGCCAGCAGTTACGGCTGGGGAGAGACCCAGTACTTC CASSYGWGETQYF TRBJ2-5 13 . . TRBV6-5
TGTGCCTGGAGTATTGGTGGGCAGGGGAACTCACCCCTCCACTTT CAWSIGGQGNSPLHF TRBJ1-6 15 . . TRBV30
TGTGCCAGCAGCTTAGGACAGATCTTGGAGGAGACCCAGTACTTC CASSLGQILEETQYF TRBJ2-5 15 . . TRBV11-2
TGTGCCAGCAGCCTACAGCGGGAGACCCAGTACTTC CASSLQRETQYF TRBJ2-5 12 . . TRBV11-2
TGTGCCTGGGCCTACGGACTAGCTTCTTACGAGCAGTACTTC CAWAYGLASYEQYF TRBJ2-7 14 . TRBD2 TRBV30
TGTGCCAGCAGCCAAGATGCGGAGGCCCCTTGTTTT CASSQDAEAPCF TRBJ2-3 12 . . TRBV4-2
TGTGCCAGCAGCCAAGATTTCCTGCGACCTGGCTCTGGAAACACCATATATTTT CASSQDFLRPGSGNTIYF TRBJ1-3 18 . . TRBV4-2
TGTGCCAGCAGCTTGATCGCCAGGGATGACACCGGGGAGCTGTTTTTT CASSLIARDDTGELFF TRBJ2-2 16 . . TRBV5-4
TGTGCCAGCAGCTTAGGCCCAGGGAACACTGAAGCTTTCTTT CASSLGPGNTEAFF TRBJ1-1 14 . . TRBV11-3
TGTGCCTGGGAGACACGGGGGGTCACTGAAGCTTTCTTT CAWETRGVTEAFF TRBJ1-1 13 . . TRBV30
TGTGCCAGCTCACGTGCCAGCGTTGCTTTCTTT CASSRASVAFF TRBJ1-1 11 . . TRBV18
TGTGCCAGCTCACCTGATGGTGCAGGGGCGGCCACCGGGGAGCTGTTTTTT CASSPDGAGAATGELFF TRBJ2-2 17 . . TRBV18
TGTGCCAGCGGAGAGGAGAATTCACCCCTCCACTTT CASGEENSPLHF TRBJ1-6 12 . . TRBV7-9
TGCGCCAGCAGTGAGTCCGACAGGGGAGCTTTCTTT CASSESDRGAFF TRBJ1-1 12 . TRBD1 TRBV10-2
TGCGCCAGCAGCTTGTGGGCCTTGGATTTCAACACCATATATTTT CASSLWALDFNTIYF TRBJ1-3 15 . . TRBV5-1
TGTGCCAGCAGCTTTGGGACGTACAATTCACCCCTCCACTTT CASSFGTYNSPLHF TRBJ1-6 14 . . TRBV7-8
TGTGCCAGCAGTAAAGACAGGGATATCCAAGAGACCCAGTACTTC CASSKDRDIQETQYF TRBJ2-5 15 . TRBD1 TRBV27
TGTGCCATCAGTGAGTCGTTAGGGTCACAAGAGACCCAGTACTTC CAISESLGSQETQYF TRBJ2-5 15 . . TRBV10-3
TGCGCCAGCAGCCAAGTTCTAGCGGGAGGGAATCGGTACTTC CASSQVLAGGNRYF TRBJ2-7 14 . TRBD2 TRBV4-1
TGTGCCAGCAGCCTACATGGGACGGTGAGCACAGATACGCAGTATTTT CASSLHGTVSTDTQYF TRBJ2-3 16 . . TRBV7-8
TGTGCCAGCAGACCCAGACTAGCGGGAGTTGCAGATACGCAGTATTTT CASRPRLAGVADTQYF TRBJ2-3 16 . TRBD2 TRBV2
TGTGCCGCCAGTCGGGCGCAGACTAATGAAAAACTGTTTTTT CAASRAQTNEKLFF TRBJ1-4 14 . . TRBV10-3
TGTGCCAGCAGTAGAGGGACAGGGCCCTACGAGCAGTACTTC CASSRGTGPYEQYF TRBJ2-7 14 . TRBD1 TRBV6-5
TGTGCCAGCAGTTCCTCCGGCCCAGAGACAGATACGCAGTATTTT CASSSSGPETDTQYF TRBJ2-3 15 . . TRBV28
TGTGCCAGCAGCGGTACAGGGTTGAGGGACACAGATACGCAGTATTTT CASSGTGLRDTDTQYF TRBJ2-3 16 . . TRBV5-8
TGTGCCAGCAGTGGGACTAGCGCCCGCCAAGGTGGGCCGCAGTTCTTC CASSGTSARQGGPQFF TRBJ2-1 16 . TRBD2 TRBV2
TGTGCCAGCTCACTTGCCGGGACAGGGAACACCGGGGAGCTGTTTTTT CASSLAGTGNTGELFF TRBJ2-2 16 . TRBD1 TRBV18
TGCGCCAGCACATTCGCAGATACGCAGTATTTT CASTFADTQYF TRBJ2-3 11 . . TRBV5-1
TGTGCCAGCAGTTTATCTAGGACAATCTACGAGCAGTACTTC CASSLSRTIYEQYF TRBJ2-7 14 . . TRBV28
TGTGCCAGCAGTGAAAGAAGGGGAGGACCTAGCTACGAGCAGTACTTC CASSERRGGPSYEQYF TRBJ2-7 16 . . TRBV25-1
TGTGCCAGCTCACCACTTAGGACAGGGGAGCCCCAGCATTTT CASSPLRTGEPQHF TRBJ1-5 14 . TRBD1 TRBV18
TGTGCCAGCAGGGGGGTTCTCGAGTCACCCCTCCACTTT CASRGVLESPLHF TRBJ1-6 13 . . TRBV27
TGCGCCAGCAGCTTGGAAGGGAGAGTCCATGAGCAGTTCTTC CASSLEGRVHEQFF TRBJ2-1 14 . . TRBV5-1
TGTGCCAGCTCACCAGCGGCAGGGGGAAATGGCGAGCAGTACTTC CASSPAAGGNGEQYF TRBJ2-7 15 . TRBD1 TRBV18
TGTGCCAGTAGTCGGCAGGGAGTGAATTCACCCCTCCACTTT CASSRQGVNSPLHF TRBJ1-6 14 . . TRBV19
TGCGCCAGCAGCCAAGGGGACAGCCTCAGGGCAGGGGGCTACACCTTC CASSQGDSLRAGGYTF TRBJ1-2 16 . TRBD1 TRBV4-1
TGCGCCAGCAGCAGAGAGGACGGTGAGCAGTACTTC CASSREDGEQYF TRBJ2-7 12 . . TRBV10-1
TGTGCCATCAGCCGATACACGGGACAGGGAGATAATTCACCCCTCCACTTT CAISRYTGQGDNSPLHF TRBJ1-6 17 . TRBD1 TRBV10-3
TGTGCCAGCAGCTACGGGCAGAACACTGAAGCTTTCTTT CASSYGQNTEAFF TRBJ1-1 13 . . TRBV7-2